This T cell receptor (beta chain) was obtained from a study of T cell changes during pregnancy in multiple sclerosis. This clone has just a few counts. Sequenced by immunoSEQ multiplex PCR; TCRdb stores in-frame clones only, minus some. The sample yields 90,000 to 100,000 clones, just under 95% seen once. This CDR3 is built from 13 residues. The V gene's germline CDR1 is LNHDA and CDR2 SQIVND (reference sequence). The ends lost 6 bases at V and 6 bases at J; junction bases unmatched: 7. V and J are TRBV19 and TRBJ1-2; 7 bases agree with TRBD1. This material consisted of peripheral blood, taken in the first trimester of pregnancy. The TCR originated in a female donor with multiple sclerosis, enrolled in a pregnancy study. CDR3 protein: CASSWQGDNGYTF. The CDR3, as DNA: TGTGCCAGTAGCTGGCAGGGGGACAATGGCTACACCTTC.